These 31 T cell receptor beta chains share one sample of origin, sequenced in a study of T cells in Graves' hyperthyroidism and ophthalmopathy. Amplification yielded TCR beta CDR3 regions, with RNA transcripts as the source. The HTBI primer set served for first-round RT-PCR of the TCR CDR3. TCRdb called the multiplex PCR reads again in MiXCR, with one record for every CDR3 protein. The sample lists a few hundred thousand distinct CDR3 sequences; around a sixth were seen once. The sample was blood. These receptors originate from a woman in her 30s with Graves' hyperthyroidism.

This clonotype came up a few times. CDR3: CASSMDYPYEQYF. The CDR3 DNA follows: TGTGCCAGTAGTATGGACTACCCCTACGAGCAGTACTTC. This chain uses TRBV19 with TRBJ2-7, with a possible D match to TRBD2 (6 bases). V was pared by 3 bases and J by 2 bases, with 8 bases between. CDR3 size: 13 residues. From germline, CDR1 is LNHDA and CDR2 SQIVND (reference sequence).

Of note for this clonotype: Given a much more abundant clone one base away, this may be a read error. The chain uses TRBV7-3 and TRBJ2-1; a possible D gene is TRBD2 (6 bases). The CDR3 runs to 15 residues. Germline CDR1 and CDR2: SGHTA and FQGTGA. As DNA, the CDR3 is TGTGCCAGCAGCCCTAGTGGTAGCGGATACAATGAGCGGTTCTTC. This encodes CASSPSGSGYNERFF.

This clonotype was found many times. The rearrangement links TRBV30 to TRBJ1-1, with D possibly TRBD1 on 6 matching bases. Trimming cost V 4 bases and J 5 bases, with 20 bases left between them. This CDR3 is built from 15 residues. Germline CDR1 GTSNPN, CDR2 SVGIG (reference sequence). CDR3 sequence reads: CAWIGGNRMWTEAFF. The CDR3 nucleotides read TGTGCCTGGATAGGGGGGAATAGAATGTGGACTGAAGCTTTCTTT.

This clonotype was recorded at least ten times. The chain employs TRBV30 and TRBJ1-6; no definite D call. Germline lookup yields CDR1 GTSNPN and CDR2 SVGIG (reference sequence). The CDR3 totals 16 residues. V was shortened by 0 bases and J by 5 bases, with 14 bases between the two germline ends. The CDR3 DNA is TGTGCCTGGAGTGTACGAGTAAGGCCAAATAATTCACCCCTCCACTTT. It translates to CAWSVRVRPNNSPLHF.

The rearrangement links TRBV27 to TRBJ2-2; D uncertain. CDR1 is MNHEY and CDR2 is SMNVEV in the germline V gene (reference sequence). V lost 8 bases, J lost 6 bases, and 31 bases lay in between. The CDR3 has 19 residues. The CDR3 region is CASRGSETKRVSRSGELFF. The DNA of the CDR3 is TGTGCCAGCCGTGGGTCTGAAACGAAAAGGGTTAGTCGGTCCGGGGAGCTGTTTTTT.

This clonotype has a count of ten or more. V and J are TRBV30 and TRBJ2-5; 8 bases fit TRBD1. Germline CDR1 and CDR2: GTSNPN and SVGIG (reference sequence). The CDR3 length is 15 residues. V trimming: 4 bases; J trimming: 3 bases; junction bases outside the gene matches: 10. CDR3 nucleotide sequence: TGTGCCTGGACTGGAGACAGGGGCATCAAAGAGACCCAGTACTTC. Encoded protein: CAWTGDRGIKETQYF.

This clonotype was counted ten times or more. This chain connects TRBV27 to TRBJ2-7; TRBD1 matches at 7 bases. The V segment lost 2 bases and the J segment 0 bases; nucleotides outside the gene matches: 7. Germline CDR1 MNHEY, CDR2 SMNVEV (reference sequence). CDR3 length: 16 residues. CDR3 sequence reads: CASSLGVGQSSYEQYF. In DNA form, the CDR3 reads TGTGCCAGCAGTTTAGGAGTGGGACAGAGCTCCTACGAGCAGTACTTC.

The CDR3 nucleotides are TGTGCCAGCAGTGAAGACGGGGCCTCCTATAATTCACCCCTCCACTTT. Protein: CASSEDGASYNSPLHF. The chain couples TRBV2 to TRBJ1-6, with D possibly TRBD1 on 5 matching bases. Trimming stripped 1 base from V and 0 bases from J, with 7 bases between. The CDR3 is made up of 16 amino acids. Per germline, CDR1 SNHLY and CDR2 FYNNEI.

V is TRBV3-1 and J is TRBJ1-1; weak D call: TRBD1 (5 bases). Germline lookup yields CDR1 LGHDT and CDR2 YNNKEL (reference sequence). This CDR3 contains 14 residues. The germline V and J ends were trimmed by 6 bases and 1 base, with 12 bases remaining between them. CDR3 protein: CASSVGRANTEAFF. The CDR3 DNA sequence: TGTGCCAGCAGTGTTGGCAGGGCGAACACTGAAGCTTTCTTT.

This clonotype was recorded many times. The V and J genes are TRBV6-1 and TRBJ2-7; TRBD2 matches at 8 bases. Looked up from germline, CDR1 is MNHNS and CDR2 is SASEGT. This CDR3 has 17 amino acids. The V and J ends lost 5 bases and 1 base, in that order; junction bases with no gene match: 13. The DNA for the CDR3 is TGTGCCAGCAGTAACCTAGGAGCTAGCGGGTCATCCTACGAGCAGTACTTC. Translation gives CASSNLGASGSSYEQYF.

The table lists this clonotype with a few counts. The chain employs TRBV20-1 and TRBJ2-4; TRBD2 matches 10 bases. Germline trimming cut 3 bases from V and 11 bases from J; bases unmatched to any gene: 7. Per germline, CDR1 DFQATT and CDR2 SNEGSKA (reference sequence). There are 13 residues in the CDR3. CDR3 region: CSASLLAGMVQYF. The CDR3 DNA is TGCAGTGCTAGTCTACTAGCGGGGATGGTTCAGTACTTC.

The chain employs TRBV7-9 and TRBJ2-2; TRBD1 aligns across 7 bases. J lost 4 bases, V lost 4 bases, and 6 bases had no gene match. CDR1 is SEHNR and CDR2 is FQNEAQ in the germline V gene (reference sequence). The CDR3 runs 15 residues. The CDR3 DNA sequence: TGTGCCAGCAGCTCGCAGGGGGTTGGCACCGGGGAGCTGTTTTTT. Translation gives CASSSQGVGTGELFF. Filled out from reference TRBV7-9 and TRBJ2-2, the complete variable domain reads DTGVSQNPRHKITKRGQNVTFRCDPISEHNRLYWYRQTLGQGPEFLTYFQNEAQLEKSRLLSDRFSAERPKGSFSTLEIQRTEQGDSAMYLCASSSQGVGTGELFFGEGSRLTVL.

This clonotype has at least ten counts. The CDR3 here is CASSPYLKTSGNADTQYF. Here the CDR3 DNA reads TGTGCCAGCAGTCCTTACTTAAAGACTAGCGGGAACGCAGATACGCAGTATTTT. The V and J genes are TRBV28 and TRBJ2-3; 11 bases are shared with TRBD2. Germline CDR1 and CDR2: MDHEN and SYDVKM. The CDR3 contains 18 residues. J was trimmed by 4 bases and V by 5 bases; bases with no gene match: 14.

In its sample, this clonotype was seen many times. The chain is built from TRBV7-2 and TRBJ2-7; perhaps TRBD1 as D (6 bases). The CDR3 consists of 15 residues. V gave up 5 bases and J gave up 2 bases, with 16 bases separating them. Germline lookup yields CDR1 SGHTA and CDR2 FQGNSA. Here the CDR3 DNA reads TGTGCCAGCAGCCGGGACACTGCTTTGGCCTACGAGCAGTACTTC. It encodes CASSRDTALAYEQYF. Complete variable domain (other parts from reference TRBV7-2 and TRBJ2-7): GAGVSQSPSNKVTEKGKDVELRCDPISGHTALYWYRQSLGQGLEFLIYFQGNSAPDKSGLPSDRFSAERTGGSVSTLTIQRTQQEDSAVYLCASSRDTALAYEQYFGPGTRLTVT.

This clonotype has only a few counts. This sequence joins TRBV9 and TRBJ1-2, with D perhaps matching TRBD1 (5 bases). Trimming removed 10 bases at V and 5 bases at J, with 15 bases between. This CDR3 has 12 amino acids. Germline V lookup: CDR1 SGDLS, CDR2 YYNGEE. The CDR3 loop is CAGTRPAYGYTF. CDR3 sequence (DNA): TGTGCCGGGACCCGGCCAGCTTATGGCTACACCTTC.

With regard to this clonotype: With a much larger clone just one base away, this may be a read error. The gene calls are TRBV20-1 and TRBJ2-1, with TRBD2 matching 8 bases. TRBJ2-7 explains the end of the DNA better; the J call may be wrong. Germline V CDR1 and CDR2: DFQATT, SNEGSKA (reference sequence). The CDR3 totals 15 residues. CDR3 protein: CSARESGSSYNEQYF. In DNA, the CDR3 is TGCAGTGCTAGGGAAAGCGGGAGCTCCTACAATGAGCAGTACTTC.

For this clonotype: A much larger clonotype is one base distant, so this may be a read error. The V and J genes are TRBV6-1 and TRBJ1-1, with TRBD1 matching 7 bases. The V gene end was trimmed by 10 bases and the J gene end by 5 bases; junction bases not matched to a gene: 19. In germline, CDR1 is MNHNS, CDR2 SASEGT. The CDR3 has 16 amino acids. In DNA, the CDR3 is TGTGCCACCCCACCTTACTCTGAGACAGGGCTTACTGAAGCTTTCTTT. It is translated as CATPPYSETGLTEAFF.

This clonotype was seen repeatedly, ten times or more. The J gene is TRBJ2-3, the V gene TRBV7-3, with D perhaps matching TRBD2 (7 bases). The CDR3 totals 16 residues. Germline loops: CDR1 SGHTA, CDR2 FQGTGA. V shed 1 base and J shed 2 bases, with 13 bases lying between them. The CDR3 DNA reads TGTGCCAGCAGCTTAAAGGGAGCGGGACACACAGATACGCAGTATTTT. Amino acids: CASSLKGAGHTDTQYF.

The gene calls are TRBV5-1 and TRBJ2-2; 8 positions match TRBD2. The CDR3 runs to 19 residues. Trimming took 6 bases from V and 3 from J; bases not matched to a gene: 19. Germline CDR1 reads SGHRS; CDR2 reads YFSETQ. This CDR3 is CASTSSQAGEVKDTGELFF. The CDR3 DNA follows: TGCGCCAGCACCTCATCGCAAGCGGGAGAGGTAAAGGACACCGGGGAGCTGTTTTTT.

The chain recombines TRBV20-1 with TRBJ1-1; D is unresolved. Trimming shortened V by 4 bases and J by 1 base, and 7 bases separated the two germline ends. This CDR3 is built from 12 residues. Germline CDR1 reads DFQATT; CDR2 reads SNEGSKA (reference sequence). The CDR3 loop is CSAKGRNTEAFF. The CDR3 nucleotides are TGCAGTGCTAAGGGCAGGAACACTGAAGCTTTCTTT.

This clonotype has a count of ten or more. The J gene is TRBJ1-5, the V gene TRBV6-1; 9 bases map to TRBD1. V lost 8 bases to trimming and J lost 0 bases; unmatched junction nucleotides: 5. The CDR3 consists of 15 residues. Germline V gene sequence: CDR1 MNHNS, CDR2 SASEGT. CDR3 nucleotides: TGTGCCAGCCGGGACAGGGAGTATAGCAATCAGCCCCAGCATTTT. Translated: CASRDREYSNQPQHF.

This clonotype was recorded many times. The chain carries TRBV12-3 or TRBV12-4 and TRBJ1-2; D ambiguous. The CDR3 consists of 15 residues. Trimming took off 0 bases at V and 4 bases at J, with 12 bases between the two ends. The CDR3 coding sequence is TGTGCCAGCAGTTTAGCCCACGGGATTAGCTATGGCTACACCTTC. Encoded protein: CASSLAHGISYGYTF.

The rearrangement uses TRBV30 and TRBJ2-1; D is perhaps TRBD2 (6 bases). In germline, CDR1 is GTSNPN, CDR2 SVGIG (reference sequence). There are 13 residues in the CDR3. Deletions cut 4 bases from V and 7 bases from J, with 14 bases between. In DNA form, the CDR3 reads TGTGCCTGGAAAGGGACTCCCTCAAATGAGCAGTTCTTC. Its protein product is CAWKGTPSNEQFF. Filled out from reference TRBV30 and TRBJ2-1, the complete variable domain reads SQTIHQWPATLVQPVGSPLSLECTVEGTSNPNLYWYRQAAGRGLQLLFYSVGIGQISSEVPQNLSASRPQDRQFILSSKKLLLSDSGFYLCAWKGTPSNEQFFGPGTRLTVL.

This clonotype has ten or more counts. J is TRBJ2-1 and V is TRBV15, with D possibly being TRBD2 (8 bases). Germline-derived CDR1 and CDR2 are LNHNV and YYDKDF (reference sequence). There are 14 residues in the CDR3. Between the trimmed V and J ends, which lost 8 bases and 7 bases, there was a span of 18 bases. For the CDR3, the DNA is TGTGCCACCGTGGACAGGACGGGAGGGAATGAGCAGTTCTTC. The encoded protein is CATVDRTGGNEQFF.

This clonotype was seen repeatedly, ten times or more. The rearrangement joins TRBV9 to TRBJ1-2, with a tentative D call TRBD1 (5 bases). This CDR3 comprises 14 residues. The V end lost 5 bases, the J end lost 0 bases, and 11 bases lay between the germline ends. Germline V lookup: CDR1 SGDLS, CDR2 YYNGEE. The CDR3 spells CASSYGQANYGYTF. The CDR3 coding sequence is TGTGCCAGCAGTTACGGACAAGCTAACTATGGCTACACCTTC.

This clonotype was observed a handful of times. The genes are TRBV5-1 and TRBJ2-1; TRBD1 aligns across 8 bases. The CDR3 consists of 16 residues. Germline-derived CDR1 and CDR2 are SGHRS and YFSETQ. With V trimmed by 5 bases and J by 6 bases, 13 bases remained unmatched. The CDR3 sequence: CASSRTGYVRRNEQFF. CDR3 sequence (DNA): TGCGCCAGCAGTCGGACAGGGTATGTTCGTCGCAATGAGCAGTTCTTC. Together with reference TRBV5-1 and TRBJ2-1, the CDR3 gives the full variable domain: KAGVTQTPRYLIKTRGQQVTLSCSPISGHRSVSWYQQTPGQGLQFLFEYFSETQRNKGNFPGRFSGRQFSNSRSEMNVSTLELGDSALYLCASSRTGYVRRNEQFFGPGTRLTVL.

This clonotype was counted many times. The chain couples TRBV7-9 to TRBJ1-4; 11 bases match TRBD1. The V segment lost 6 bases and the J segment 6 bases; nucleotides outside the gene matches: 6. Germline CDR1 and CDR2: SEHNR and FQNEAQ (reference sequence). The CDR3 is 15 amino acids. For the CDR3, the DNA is TGTGCCAGCAGGAGGACAGGGGGCGCGTATGAAAAACTGTTTTTT. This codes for CASRRTGGAYEKLFF.

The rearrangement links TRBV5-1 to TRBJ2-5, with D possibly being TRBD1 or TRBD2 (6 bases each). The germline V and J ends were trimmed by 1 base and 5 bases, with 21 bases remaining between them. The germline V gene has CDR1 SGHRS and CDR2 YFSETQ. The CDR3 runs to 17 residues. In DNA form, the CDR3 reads TGCGCCAGCAGCTTGACCCCGACCAGTTTGGGGGGCGAGACCCAGTACTTC. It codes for CASSLTPTSLGGETQYF.

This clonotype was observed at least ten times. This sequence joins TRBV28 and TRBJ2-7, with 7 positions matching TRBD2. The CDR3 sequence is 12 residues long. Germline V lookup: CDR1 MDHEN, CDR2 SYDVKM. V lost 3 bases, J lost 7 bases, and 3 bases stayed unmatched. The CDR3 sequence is CASSLGRVEQYF. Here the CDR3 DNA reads TGTGCCAGCAGTTTGGGGAGGGTTGAGCAGTACTTC.

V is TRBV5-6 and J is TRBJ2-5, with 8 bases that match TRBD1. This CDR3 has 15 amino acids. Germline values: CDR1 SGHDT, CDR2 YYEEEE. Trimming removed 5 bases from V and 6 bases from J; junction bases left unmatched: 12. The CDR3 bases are TGTGCCAGCAGATCATTCATCAGGGGGCCGAAGACCCAGTACTTC. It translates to CASRSFIRGPKTQYF.

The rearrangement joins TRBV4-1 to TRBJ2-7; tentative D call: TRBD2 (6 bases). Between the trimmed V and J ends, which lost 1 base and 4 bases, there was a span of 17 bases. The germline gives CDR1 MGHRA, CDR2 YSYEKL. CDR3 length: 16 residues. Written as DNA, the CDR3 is TGCGCCAGCAGCCAAGCGGGCCCCGGGACTGTGTACGAGCAGTACTTC. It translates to CASSQAGPGTVYEQYF.